This T cell receptor (beta chain) appears in the sequencing data of a study of T cells after yellow fever vaccination. The overall study: Fractions low in cell number were prepared with SMART-Seq v4 Ultra Low Input.

V lost 4 bases and J lost 7; bases outside the gene matches: 9. The CDR3 runs to 15 residues. The germline gives CDR1 SGHRS, CDR2 YFSETQ. Study-level results: Weaker overall was a secondary response that nonetheless peaked faster, on day 5 versus 15. Reappearance after the booster was observed for most primary-vaccination clones (roughly 97% CD4, roughly 90% CD8).

TCRdb reprocessed the 5' RACE reads via MiXCR and lists one record per CDR3 protein. The data show about 630,000 distinct CDR3 sequences, with about 12% seen just once and under 15% held by the top ten. This clonotype was detected ten times or more. Antigen unknown. The specimen was PBMCs, collected on the day of the yellow fever booster vaccination. The clonotype was recovered from a man aged 25 to 40 who received the YFV17D yellow fever vaccine. The chain recombines TRBV5-1 with TRBJ2-2; TRBD1 aligns across 8 bases. The CDR3: CASSKIAGGGGELFF. In DNA, the CDR3 is TGCGCCAGCAGCAAAATCGCAGGGGGCGGCGGGGAGCTGTTTTTT.